Listed below are T cell receptor beta chains from one sample, sequenced in a study of regulatory T cells in long-lasting Graves disease. TCRdb fed the multiplex PCR reads into MiXCR, producing one record per CDR3 protein. The repertoire holds roughly 400,000 distinct CDR3 sequences, with 21% as singletons. This specimen was peripheral blood mononuclear cells (PBMCs), taken when the disease was refractory, from a patient treated with antithyroid drugs. Every receptor here comes from a female donor with Graves disease. Both conserved end residues are part of each CDR3. A D gene is named only where the DNA matches it firmly. A clone size is listed for some rows: how often the clone was seen (once, few, many), or a class if it is expanded.

TGTGCCAGCAGTCGACAAAAAGGGGGCAACACTGAAGCTTTCTTT	CASSRQKGGNTEAFF	TRBD1	many	TRBJ1-1	TRBV28
TGTGCCAGTAGTGCCCAATTGGGGACGGGGACCGGGGAGCTGTTTTTT	CASSAQLGTGTGELFF	-	-	TRBJ2-2	TRBV19
TGTGCCAGCAGTTTAGGGACTAGTAACGGCGAGCAGTACTTC	CASSLGTSNGEQYF	TRBD2	many	TRBJ2-7	TRBV28
TGCAGTGCTAGAAGACCGAACTCCTACGAGCAGTACTTC	CSARRPNSYEQYF	-	-	TRBJ2-7	TRBV20-1
TGCGCCAGCAGCTTGGCCATTCTCGACGTGAAGGGAACTGAAGCTTTCTTT	CASSLAILDVKGTEAFF	-	few	TRBJ1-1	TRBV5-1
TGTGCCAGCAGCGGAGGCCGGGGCTATGGCTACACCTTC	CASSGGRGYGYTF	-	many	TRBJ1-2	TRBV3-1
TGTGCCAGCAGTATGACAGGTTGGGGGCCTGAGAGCACTGAAGCTTTCTTT	CASSMTGWGPESTEAFF	-	many	TRBJ1-1	TRBV28
TGTGCCAGTAGTACCAATCCCCCGGGACTAGCGGAGATAACCTACAATGAGCAGTTCTTC	CASSTNPPGLAEITYNEQFF	TRBD2	-	TRBJ2-1	TRBV19
TGTGCCAGCAGCTTGGCCAGAAGCGGGGCCCAAGAGACCCAGTACTTC	CASSLARSGAQETQYF	TRBD2	-	TRBJ2-5	TRBV11-2
TGTGCCAGCAGTGAGTCTTCTTCCGGGGTGTCCCAGTACTTC	CASSESSSGVSQYF	-	many	TRBJ2-5	TRBV2
TGTGCCAGCAGTCCCCTTCGGGGGGGTCTCTCGGTCACCGGGGAGCTGTTTTTT	CASSPLRGGLSVTGELFF	TRBD2	-	TRBJ2-2	TRBV28
TGTGCCAGCAGTTTATCCCACCTTACAGGGGACAGCTATGGCTACACCTTC	CASSLSHLTGDSYGYTF	TRBD1	many	TRBJ1-2	TRBV27
TGCGCCAGCAGCTTCGCGGAACGGGGGGGGATCTCCTACGAGCAGTACTTC	CASSFAERGGISYEQYF	TRBD2	-	TRBJ2-7	TRBV5-1
TGTGCCAGCAGCTTAGCACGGCCGGGATTCTACGAGCAGTACTTC	CASSLARPGFYEQYF	-	few	TRBJ2-7	TRBV11-2